This is a list of T cell receptor beta chains from one sample in a study of spatial heterogeneity in lung cancer. TCRdb recomputed calls from the 5' RACE reads with MiXCR, one row per CDR3 protein. The sample includes about 20,000 distinct CDR3 sequences, less than 6% of them seen just once. The specimen comprised PBMCs, sampled at surgery. The receptors here all came from a male donor with early-stage non-small cell lung cancer. Both conserved end residues are part of each CDR3. The D gene is left open where the match is weak. Rows give clone size only sometimes, using once, few, many, or a class for an expanded clone.

many,TRBJ1-4,.,TRBV29-1,TGCAGCGTTGAGAGACAGGAGGGAGAAAAACTGTTTTTT,CSVERQEGEKLFF
many,TRBJ1-3,.,TRBV6-7,TGTGCCAGCAGTCCTCGGACACCCGAAGGTGGAAACACCATATATTTT,CASSPRTPEGGNTIYF
medium-sized,TRBJ2-1,TRBD2,TRBV12-3/TRBV12-4,TGTGCCAGCAGTTTACTGGCGGGAGGCGGAAATGAGCAGTTCTTC,CASSLLAGGGNEQFF
.,TRBJ1-5,TRBD1,TRBV2,TGTGCCAGCAGGACGACAGGGGGCTCCAATCAGCCCCAGCATTTT,CASRTTGGSNQPQHF
many,TRBJ2-5,TRBD1,TRBV29-1,TGCAGCGTTGAAGGTCACGACAGGGGGCTGGAGACCCAGTACTTC,CSVEGHDRGLETQYF
many,TRBJ2-7,.,TRBV28,TGTGCCAGCAGCCCATGGTCCTACGAGCAGTACTTC,CASSPWSYEQYF
many,TRBJ2-3,.,TRBV12-5,TGTGCTAGTGCCCCTTCGGGCGTGCGCACAGATACGCAGTATTTT,CASAPSGVRTDTQYF
many,TRBJ2-3,TRBD2,TRBV7-2,TGTGCCAGCAGCTTTGGGGGAGGGCCAATTACGCAGTATTTT,CASSFGGGPITQYF
many,TRBJ1-5,TRBD1,TRBV19,TGTGCCAGTAGTATAGCGGGACAGGGTCAGCCCCAGCATTTT,CASSIAGQGQPQHF
many,TRBJ1-4,.,TRBV20-1,TGCAGTGCTAGCCCGAGGGGTGAAAAACTGTTTTTT,CSASPRGEKLFF
many,TRBJ2-3,.,TRBV7-8,TGTGCCAGCACCAATGGGGCCTCCCTTAGCACAGATACGCAGTATTTT,CASTNGASLSTDTQYF
many,TRBJ2-2,.,TRBV6-1,TGTGCCAGCAGTCTGCAAACTCACACCGGGGAGCTGTTTTTT,CASSLQTHTGELFF
many,TRBJ1-2,.,TRBV19,TGTGCCAGTAGTTCTGAGAGGGGCTACACCTTC,CASSSERGYTF
many,TRBJ1-1,.,TRBV7-9,TGTGCCAGCAGCCTAACACCGAACACTGAAGCTTTCTTT,CASSLTPNTEAFF
many,TRBJ1-4,.,TRBV3-1,TGTGCCAGCAGCCAAGCTCGCGGGGCAAAGGAAAAACTGTTTTTT,CASSQARGAKEKLFF
many,TRBJ2-5,.,TRBV5-1,TGCGCCAGCAGCTTGAATCAGAAAGAGACCCAGTACTTC,CASSLNQKETQYF
many,TRBJ2-7,.,TRBV4-2,TGTGCCAGCAGCCTACAGGGCTACGAGCAGTACTTC,CASSLQGYEQYF
many,TRBJ2-3,.,TRBV2,TGTGCCAGCAGTGAAAGTCCCTCCCAAAGCACAGATACGCAGTATTTT,CASSESPSQSTDTQYF
few,TRBJ2-7,.,TRBV11-3,TGTGCCAGCAGCTCTCAAACCCCCCATGACTACGAGCAGTACTTC,CASSSQTPHDYEQYF
many,TRBJ1-6,.,TRBV7-2,TGTGCCAGCAGCAAGCCAGGGCTTAAGGATTCACCCCTCCACTTT,CASSKPGLKDSPLHF
many,TRBJ2-5,TRBD2,TRBV12-3/TRBV12-4,TGTGCCAGCAGTCGGCATGGCGGGGGGCAAGAGACCCAGTACTTC,CASSRHGGGQETQYF
many,TRBJ2-3,.,TRBV3-1,TGTGCCAGCAGCCAAGATCGGGCAGGGTATACAGATACGCAGTATTTT,CASSQDRAGYTDTQYF
many,TRBJ2-1,TRBD1,TRBV5-1,TGCGCCAGCCACGGTACACCGGGACAGGGCTCCGATGAGCAGTTCTTC,CASHGTPGQGSDEQFF
many,TRBJ2-3,.,TRBV7-9,TGTGCCAGCAGCTTAGGTAGGGGCCCAGATACGCAGTATTTT,CASSLGRGPDTQYF
few,TRBJ2-5,.,TRBV28,TGTGCCAGCAGCTTAACGGGGACCCAGTACTTC,CASSLTGTQYF
many,TRBJ2-7,.,TRBV25-1,TGTGCCAGCGTTGCGGGGCTCGCTACCGAGCAGTACTTC,CASVAGLATEQYF
many,TRBJ1-1,.,TRBV6-6,TGTGCCTCACAACCAGCAGCGACGAACACTGAAGCTTTCTTT,CASQPAATNTEAFF
many,TRBJ2-3,.,TRBV5-1,TGCGCCAGCAGCCCTGGACAGCCCACAGATACGCAGTATTTT,CASSPGQPTDTQYF
many,TRBJ2-7,.,TRBV2,TGTGCCAGCAGTCCCAGGGAGTCCCCGTACTTC,CASSPRESPYF
many,TRBJ1-5,.,TRBV6-2/TRBV6-3,TGTGCCAGCAGTTACTCATCGAAGAGGGTTAGCAATCAGCCCCAGCATTTT,CASSYSSKRVSNQPQHF